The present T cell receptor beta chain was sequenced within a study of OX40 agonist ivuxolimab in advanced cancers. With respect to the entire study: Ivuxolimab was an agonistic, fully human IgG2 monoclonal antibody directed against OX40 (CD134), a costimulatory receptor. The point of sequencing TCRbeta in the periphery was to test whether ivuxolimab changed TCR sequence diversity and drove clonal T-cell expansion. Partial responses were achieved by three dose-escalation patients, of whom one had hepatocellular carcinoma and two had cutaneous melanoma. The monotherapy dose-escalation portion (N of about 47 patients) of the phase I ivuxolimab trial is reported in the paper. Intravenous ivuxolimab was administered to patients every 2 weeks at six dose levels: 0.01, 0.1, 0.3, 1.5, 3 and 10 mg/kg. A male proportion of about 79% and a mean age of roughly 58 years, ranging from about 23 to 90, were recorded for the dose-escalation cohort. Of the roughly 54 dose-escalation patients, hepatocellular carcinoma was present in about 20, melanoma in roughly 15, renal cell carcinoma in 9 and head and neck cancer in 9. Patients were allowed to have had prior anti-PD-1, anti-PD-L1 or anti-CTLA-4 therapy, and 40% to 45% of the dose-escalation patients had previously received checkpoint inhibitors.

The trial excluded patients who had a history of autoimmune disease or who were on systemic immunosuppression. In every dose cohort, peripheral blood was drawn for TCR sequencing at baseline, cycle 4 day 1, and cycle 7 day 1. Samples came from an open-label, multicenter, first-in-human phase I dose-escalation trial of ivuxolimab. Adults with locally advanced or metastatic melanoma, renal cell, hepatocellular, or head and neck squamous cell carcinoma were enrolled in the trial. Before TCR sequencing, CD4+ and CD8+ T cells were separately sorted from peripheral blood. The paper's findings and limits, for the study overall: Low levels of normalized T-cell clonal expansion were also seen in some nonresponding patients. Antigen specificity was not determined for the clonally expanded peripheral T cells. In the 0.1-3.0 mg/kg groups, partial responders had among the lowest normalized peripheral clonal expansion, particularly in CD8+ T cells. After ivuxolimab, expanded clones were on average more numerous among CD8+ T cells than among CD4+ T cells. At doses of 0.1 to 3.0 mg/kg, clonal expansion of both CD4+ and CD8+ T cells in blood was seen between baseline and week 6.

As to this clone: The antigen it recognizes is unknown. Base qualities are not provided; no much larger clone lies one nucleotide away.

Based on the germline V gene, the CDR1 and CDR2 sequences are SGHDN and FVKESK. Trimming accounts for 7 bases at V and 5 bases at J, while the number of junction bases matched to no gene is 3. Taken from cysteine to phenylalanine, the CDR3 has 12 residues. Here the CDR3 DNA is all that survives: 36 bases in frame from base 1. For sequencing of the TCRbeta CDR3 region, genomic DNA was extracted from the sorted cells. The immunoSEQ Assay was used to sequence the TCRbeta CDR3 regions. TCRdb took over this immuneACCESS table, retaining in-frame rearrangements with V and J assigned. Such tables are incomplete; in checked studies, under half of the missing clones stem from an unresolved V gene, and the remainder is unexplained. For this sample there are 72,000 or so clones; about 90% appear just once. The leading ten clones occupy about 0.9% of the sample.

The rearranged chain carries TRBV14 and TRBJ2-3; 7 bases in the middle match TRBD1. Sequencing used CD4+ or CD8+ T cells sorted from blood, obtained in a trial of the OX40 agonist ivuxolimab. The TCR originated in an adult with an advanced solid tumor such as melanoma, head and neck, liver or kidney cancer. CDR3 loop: CASKPGGDTQYF. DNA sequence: TGTGCCAGCAAACCAGGGGGAGATACGCAGTATTTT.